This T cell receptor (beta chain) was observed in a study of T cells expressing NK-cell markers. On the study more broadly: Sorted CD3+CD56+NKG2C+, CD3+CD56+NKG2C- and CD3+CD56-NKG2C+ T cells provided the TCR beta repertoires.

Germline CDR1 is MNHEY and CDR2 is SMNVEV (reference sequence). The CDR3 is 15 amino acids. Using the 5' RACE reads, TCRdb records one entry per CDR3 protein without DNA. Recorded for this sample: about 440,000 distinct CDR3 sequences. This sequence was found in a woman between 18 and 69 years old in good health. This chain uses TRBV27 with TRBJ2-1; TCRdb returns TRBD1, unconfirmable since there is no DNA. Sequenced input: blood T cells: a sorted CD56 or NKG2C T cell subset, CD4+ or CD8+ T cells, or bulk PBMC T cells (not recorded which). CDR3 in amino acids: CASMGQGGSYNEQFF.